The next 32 T cell receptor beta chains were all read from a single sample in a study of vaccination effects on CD4 cells after COVID-19. Pools of viral peptides were used by the ViraFEST assay to expand antigen-specific CD4+ T cells ahead of sequencing. Researchers isolated CD4+ T cells once approximately eleven days of culture had elapsed. Profiled with immunoSEQ multiplex PCR; TCRdb holds only in-frame clones, not every one. The profile shows 50,000 to 75,000 clones, 81% of them singletons. These receptors are not linked to any known antigen. The source material was CD4+ T cells from PBMCs cultured with HCoV-229E spike peptides, sampled before COVID-19 vaccination. These receptors were collected from a human donor who received a COVID-19 vaccine.

This clone was picked up one time. The chain has TRBV4-3 and TRBJ2-3, with D perhaps matching TRBD2 (6 bases). Germline V CDR1 and CDR2: LGHNA, YSLEER. The ends were cut back, 1 base at V and 2 bases at J, with 19 bases in the middle. The CDR3 sequence is 18 residues long. This chain's CDR3 is CASSQGAAGTPDTDTQYF. The CDR3 nucleotides are TGCGCCAGCAGCCAAGGGGCGGCGGGGACCCCTGACACAGATACGCAGTATTTT.

This rearrangement joins TRBV5-1 to TRBJ2-5; D is unresolved. This CDR3 has 13 amino acids. Germline V gene sequence: CDR1 SGHRS, CDR2 YFSETQ. Trimming shortened V by 4 bases and J by 5 bases, and 12 bases separated the two germline ends. CDR3 coding DNA: TGCGCCAGCAGCAAGAGTCCCTGGGAGACCCAGTACTTC. It translates to CASSKSPWETQYF.

The chain couples TRBV3-1 (or the pseudogene TRBV3-2) to TRBJ1-6, with D maybe TRBD1 (5 bases). Germline lookup yields CDR1 LGHDT and CDR2 YNNKEL (reference sequence). CDR3 length equals 15 residues. Trimming left V 3 bases short and J 6 bases short, with 12 bases between. The CDR3: CASSQGVAPNSPLHF. The CDR3 nucleotides read TGTGCCAGCAGCCAGGGGGTGGCTCCTAATTCACCCCTCCACTTT.

The gene calls are TRBV24-1 and TRBJ2-5; perhaps TRBD1 as D (5 bases). CDR1 and CDR2 from the germline V gene are KGHDR and SFDVKD. The CDR3 loop spans 14 amino acids. The ends were cut back, 5 bases at V and 3 bases at J, with 12 bases in the middle. CDR3 protein: CATSAQGAEETQYF. As DNA, the CDR3 is TGTGCCACCAGTGCTCAGGGCGCGGAAGAGACCCAGTACTTC.

This clone showed up just once. The gene calls are TRBV7-8 and TRBJ1-2; D is possibly TRBD1 (5 bases). Trimming cost V 3 bases and J 3 bases, with 8 bases left between them. Germline V gene sequence: CDR1 SGHVS, CDR2 FQNEAQ. The CDR3 length is 13 residues. The CDR3 sequence is CASSLGRYYGYTF. The CDR3 bases are TGTGCCAGCAGCTTGGGACGGTACTATGGCTACACCTTC.

The J gene is TRBJ1-1, the V gene TRBV14, with 11 bases lining up with TRBD1. Trimming cost V 5 bases and J 4 bases; bases outside gene matches: 9. Germline V lookup: CDR1 SGHDN, CDR2 FVKESK. The CDR3 contains 16 residues. CDR3 nucleotide sequence: TGTGCCAGCAGCAAGGACAGGGGGCGAATAGCCACTGAAGCTTTCTTT. Protein sequence: CASSKDRGRIATEAFF. Supplemented by reference TRBV14 and TRBJ1-1, the full variable domain reads EAGVTQFPSHSVIEKGQTVTLRCDPISGHDNLYWYRRVMGKEIKFLLHFVKESKQDESGMPNNRFLAERTGGTYSTLKVQPAELEDSGVYFCASSKDRGRIATEAFFGQGTRLTVV.

The chain joins TRBV7-8 to TRBJ2-5; D is perhaps TRBD2 (6 bases). The V end was cut by 8 bases, the J end by 5 bases, with 27 bases between. CDR3 length: 17 amino acids. Germline CDR1 reads SGHVS; CDR2 reads FQNEAQ. The CDR3 spells CASSGRGQTLSGETQYF. The DNA for the CDR3 is TGTGCCAGCTCGGGGCGGGGCCAAACTTTATCGGGGGAGACCCAGTACTTC.

This clone has only one observation. The chain is built from TRBV19 and TRBJ2-7; 8 bases are shared with TRBD1. Germline loops: CDR1 LNHDA, CDR2 SQIVND (reference sequence). The V and J ends lost 3 bases and 0 bases, in that order; junction bases with no gene match: 4. This CDR3 contains 15 residues. In DNA form, the CDR3 reads TGTGCCAGTAGTATCTGCGACAGGGGCTCCTACGAGCAGTACGTC. Amino acid sequence: CASSICDRGSYEQYV.

In its sample, this clone was seen once. CDR3 amino acids: CAISGGAPDTQYF. CDR3 DNA: TGTGCCATCAGTGGCGGGGCTCCAGATACGCAGTATTTT. This chain joins TRBV10-3 and TRBJ2-3, with D maybe TRBD2 (6 bases). Per the germline V gene, CDR1 is ENHRY and CDR2 is SYGVKD. The CDR3 contains 13 residues. The germline V and J ends were trimmed by 4 bases and 4 bases, with 9 bases remaining between them.

A note on this clone: At one end, the junction sequence differs from germline, possibly due to a read error. The chain employs TRBV2 and TRBJ1-4; 7 nucleotides align to TRBD1. Germline CDR1 and CDR2: SNHLY and FYNNEI. The CDR3 has 11 amino acids. CDR3: CASSERDRVHF. DNA for the CDR3: TGTGCCAGCAGTGAAAGAGACAGGGTTCATTTT.

This chain uses TRBV7-3 with TRBJ1-1; D possibly corresponds to TRBD1 (5 bases). CDR1 and CDR2 (germline): SGHTA, FQGTGA. V dropped 5 bases and J dropped 0 bases, with 16 bases sitting between them. The CDR3 has 16 residues. In DNA, the CDR3 is TGTGCCAGCAGCAGCGGATTCGGGGGGATGAACACTGAAGCTTTCTTT. Encoded protein: CASSSGFGGMNTEAFF.

The chain carries TRBV5-4 and TRBJ1-1, with 9 bases fitting TRBD1. V gave up 2 bases and J gave up 1 base; unmatched junction bases: 3. This CDR3 spans 15 amino acids. CDR1 and CDR2 from the germline V gene are SGHNT and YYREEE (reference sequence). This CDR3 reads CASSFPGQGNTEAFF. The CDR3, as DNA: TGTGCCAGCAGCTTTCCGGGACAGGGGAACACTGAAGCTTTCTTT.

This clone was counted once. The chain combines TRBV19 with TRBJ1-5; D is perhaps TRBD1 (6 bases). The CDR3 length is 15 residues. CDR1 LNHDA and CDR2 SQIVND come from the germline V gene (reference sequence). V shed 3 bases and J shed 2 bases, with 11 bases lying between them. CDR3: CASSIRQAGNQPQHF. CDR3 DNA: TGTGCCAGTAGTATCAGACAGGCCGGCAATCAGCCCCAGCATTTT.

The V and J genes are TRBV6-1 and TRBJ2-7, with unresolved D. Trimming removed 0 bases at V and 5 bases at J, with 14 bases between. CDR1 and CDR2 from the germline V gene are MNHNS and SASEGT. The CDR3 contains 15 residues. The CDR3 DNA reads TGTGCCAGCAGTGAAGCGAGTAGGGATCGGGACGAGCAGTACGTC. It is translated as CASSEASRDRDEQYV.

This sequence joins TRBV2 and TRBJ2-1, with D perhaps matching TRBD1 (5 bases). The V end was cut by 5 bases, the J end by 7 bases, with 18 bases between. The CDR3 spans 15 residues. CDR1 is SNHLY, CDR2 FYNNEI, per germline. CDR3 region: CASSPAGNRKNEQFF. CDR3 in DNA: TGTGCCAGCAGTCCAGCAGGGAACAGGAAGAATGAGCAGTTCTTC.

CDR3 DNA: TGTGCCAGCAGCTTAAATGAACGTTATAGCAATCAGCCCCAGCATTTT. Its translation is CASSLNERYSNQPQHF. This sequence joins TRBV7-2 and TRBJ1-5, with D unresolved. Germline loops: CDR1 SGHTA, CDR2 FQGNSA. The CDR3 loop spans 16 amino acids. V dropped 2 bases and J dropped 0 bases, with 11 bases sitting between them.

The chain has TRBV6-6 and TRBJ2-5; 8 nucleotides match TRBD1. Trimming removed 6 bases from V and 0 bases from J; junction bases left unmatched: 3. The CDR3 contains 14 residues. Germline-derived CDR1 and CDR2 are MNHNY and SVGAGI (reference sequence). CDR3 region: CASSWTGYQETQYF. CDR3 bases: TGTGCCAGCAGCTGGACAGGGTACCAAGAGACCCAGTACTTC.

The rearrangement uses TRBV7-8 and TRBJ2-4; 14 positions match TRBD2. Germline CDR1 SGHVS, CDR2 FQNEAQ. Unmatched junction bases numbered 11, after V lost 1 base and J lost 3 bases. CDR3 length: 20 amino acids. CDR3 in amino acids: CASSLGTSGGLSEGKNIQYF. The CDR3 nucleotides are TGTGCCAGCAGCTTAGGGACTAGCGGGGGGCTATCGGAGGGCAAAAACATTCAGTACTTC. The full variable domain, with the rest looked up from reference TRBV7-8 and TRBJ2-4, is GAGVSQSPRYKVAKRGQDVALRCDPISGHVSLFWYQQALGQGPEFLTYFQNEAQLDKSGLPSDRFFAERPEGSVSTLKIQRTQQEDSAVYLCASSLGTSGGLSEGKNIQYFGAGTRLSVL.

V gene TRBV6-2 or TRBV6-3 combines with J gene TRBJ2-2; TRBD1 matches 9 bases. V shed 5 bases, J shed 0 bases, and the junction held 13 bases outside the gene matches. The CDR3 has 19 residues. Germline V lookup: CDR1 MNHEY, CDR2 SVGEGT. In DNA form, the CDR3 reads TGTGCCAGCAGTCCGGGACAGGGCCCACGAGCCACGAACACCGGGGAGCTGTTTTTT. Residues: CASSPGQGPRATNTGELFF.

The rearrangement links TRBV12-3 or TRBV12-4 to TRBJ2-3; the D is unclear. The V end lost 3 bases, the J end lost 2 bases, and 6 bases lay between the germline ends. The CDR3 length is 13 residues. CDR3 sequence (DNA): TGTGCCAGCAGTTTTGGGTTCACAGATACGCAGTATTTT. Translated, it gives CASSFGFTDTQYF.

CDR3: CATSAHRGGFRSNQPQHF. In nucleotides, the CDR3 is TGTGCCACCAGTGCTCACAGGGGAGGTTTTAGGAGCAATCAGCCCCAGCATTTT. This chain uses TRBV24-1 with TRBJ1-5; TRBD1 matches at 7 bases. Germline-derived CDR1 and CDR2 are KGHDR and SFDVKD. The V and J ends lost 5 bases and 1 base, in that order; junction bases with no gene match: 13. The CDR3 is 18 residues long.

V and J are TRBV19 and TRBJ2-2; the D is unclear. The CDR3 spans 16 residues. The germline V gene encodes CDR1 LNHDA and CDR2 SQIVND (reference sequence). Between the trimmed V and J ends, which lost 3 bases and 3 bases, there was a span of 14 bases. CDR3 nucleotides: TGTGCCAGTAGTATCCCCCCTTCCCCCGACACCGGGGAGCTGTTTTTT. This sequence encodes CASSIPPSPDTGELFF.

This sequence joins TRBV24-1 and TRBJ2-1; no clear D gene. Germline CDR1 and CDR2: KGHDR and SFDVKD. The CDR3 extends over 16 amino acids. V shed 3 bases and J shed 5 bases, with 16 bases lying between them. The CDR3 DNA reads as TGTGCCACCAGTGATCCCGGAGCTCACCGAAACAATGAGCAGTTCTTC. As protein: CATSDPGAHRNNEQFF.

CDR3 residues: CASSSPAGEQETQYF. CDR3 nucleotide sequence: TGTGCCAGCAGCTCCCCGGCAGGCGAGCAAGAGACCCAGTACTTC. This chain links TRBV7-2 with TRBJ2-5; D remains ambiguous. The CDR3 contains 15 residues. With 4 bases removed from V and 2 bases from J, the gap between germline ends came to 14 bases. CDR1 and CDR2 from the germline V gene are SGHTA and FQGNSA.

This rearrangement joins TRBV28 to TRBJ1-6; 9 positions agree with TRBD1. V shed 5 bases and J 7 bases; nucleotides not matched to a gene: 9. The CDR3 runs 16 residues. Germline CDR1 is MDHEN and CDR2 is SYDVKM. CDR3 nucleotides: TGTGCCAGCAGTCGCGGGGGGACAGGGTCAAATTCACCCCTCCACTTT. This codes for CASSRGGTGSNSPLHF.

V usage is TRBV19 and J usage is TRBJ1-5; 7 bases are a match to TRBD1. The CDR3 spans 15 residues. From germline, CDR1 is LNHDA and CDR2 SQIVND (reference sequence). The V segment lost 6 bases and the J segment 2 bases; nucleotides outside the gene matches: 7. This CDR3 is CASRLLGTGNQPQHF. DNA for the CDR3: TGTGCCAGTAGGCTTCTCGGGACAGGCAATCAGCCCCAGCATTTT. Full variable domain (rest looked up from reference TRBV19 and TRBJ1-5): DGGITQSPKYLFRKEGQNVTLSCEQNLNHDAMYWYRQDPGQGLRLIYYSQIVNDFQKGDIAEGYSVSREKKESFPLTVTSAQKNPTAFYLCASRLLGTGNQPQHFGDGTRLSIL.

The chain combines TRBV9 with TRBJ2-1, with 12 bases matching TRBD2. Germline values: CDR1 SGDLS, CDR2 YYNGEE. The CDR3 spans 16 residues. J was trimmed by 10 bases and V by 0 bases; bases with no gene match: 8. The CDR3 loop reads CASSVVASGGAWEQFF. The DNA of the CDR3 is TGTGCCAGCAGCGTAGTGGCTAGCGGGGGGGCATGGGAGCAGTTCTTC.

The rearrangement uses TRBV5-1 and TRBJ1-2; 7 bases match TRBD1. J lost 7 bases, V lost 4 bases, and 7 bases had no gene match. Looked up from germline, CDR1 is SGHRS and CDR2 is YFSETQ. This CDR3 is built from 13 residues. CDR3 protein: CASSVDREGGYTF. DNA for the CDR3: TGCGCCAGCAGCGTTGACAGGGAGGGTGGCTACACCTTC.

The CDR3 here is CASSVGPGVSNQPQHF. The CDR3 region has the DNA TGTGCCAGCAGCGTGGGGCCGGGGGTAAGCAATCAGCCCCAGCATTTT. This chain links TRBV9 with TRBJ1-5; tentative D call: TRBD1 (5 bases). V dropped 2 bases and J dropped 1 base, with 13 bases sitting between them. The CDR3 runs 16 residues. Per germline, CDR1 SGDLS and CDR2 YYNGEE.

The chain carries TRBV7-9 and TRBJ1-2, with 7 bases aligning to TRBD1. J lost 5 bases, V lost 5 bases, and 8 bases had no gene match. The CDR3 is made up of 14 amino acids. The germline CDR1 and CDR2 sequences are SEHNR and FQNEAQ (reference sequence). The CDR3 bases are TGTGCCAGCAGCACTACAGGGGTCGGGTATGGCTACACCTTC. It yields the protein CASSTTGVGYGYTF.

The table lists this clone with a few counts. The chain recombines TRBV7-9 with TRBJ1-6; D unclear. This CDR3 comprises 13 residues. V was shortened by 5 bases and J by 10 bases, with 12 bases between the two germline ends. Per germline, CDR1 SEHNR and CDR2 FQNEAQ (reference sequence). CDR3 in amino acids: CASSPVWTSPLHF. The CDR3 DNA is TGTGCCAGCAGCCCCGTTTGGACGTCACCCCTCCACTTT.

This clone appeared a single time. The rearrangement links TRBV5-1 to TRBJ1-1; the D gene is possibly TRBD1 (5 bases). CDR1 is SGHRS and CDR2 is YFSETQ in the germline V gene. V was shortened by 4 bases and J by 1 base, with 8 bases between the two germline ends. The CDR3 is made up of 13 amino acids. CDR3 sequence (DNA): TGCGCCAGCAGCACTACAGGGAACACTGAAGCTTTCTTT. Protein sequence: CASSTTGNTEAFF.